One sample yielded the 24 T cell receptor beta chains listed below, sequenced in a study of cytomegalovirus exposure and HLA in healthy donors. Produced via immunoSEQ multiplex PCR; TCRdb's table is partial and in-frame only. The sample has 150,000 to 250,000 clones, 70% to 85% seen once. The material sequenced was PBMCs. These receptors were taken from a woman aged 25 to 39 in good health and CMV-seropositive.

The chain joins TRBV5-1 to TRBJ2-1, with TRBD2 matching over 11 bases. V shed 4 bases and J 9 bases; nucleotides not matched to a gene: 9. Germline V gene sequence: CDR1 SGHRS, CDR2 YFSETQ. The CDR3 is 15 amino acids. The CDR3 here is CASSENLLAGAEQFF. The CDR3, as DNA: TGCGCCAGCAGCGAAAACCTACTAGCGGGAGCTGAGCAGTTCTTC.

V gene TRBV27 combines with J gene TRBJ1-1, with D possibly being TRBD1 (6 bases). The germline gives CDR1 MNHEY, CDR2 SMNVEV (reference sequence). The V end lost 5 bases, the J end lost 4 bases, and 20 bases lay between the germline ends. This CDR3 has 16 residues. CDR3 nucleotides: TGTGCCAGCAGTCCCATCGGACAGCCATTAATCACTGAAGCTTTCTTT. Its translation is CASSPIGQPLITEAFF.

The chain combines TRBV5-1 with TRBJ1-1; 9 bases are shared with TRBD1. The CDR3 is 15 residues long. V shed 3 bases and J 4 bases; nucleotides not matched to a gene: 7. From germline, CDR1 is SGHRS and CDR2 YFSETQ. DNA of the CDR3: TGCGCCAGCAGCTCCCAGACAGGGGGTCGCACTGAAGCTTTCTTT. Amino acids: CASSSQTGGRTEAFF.

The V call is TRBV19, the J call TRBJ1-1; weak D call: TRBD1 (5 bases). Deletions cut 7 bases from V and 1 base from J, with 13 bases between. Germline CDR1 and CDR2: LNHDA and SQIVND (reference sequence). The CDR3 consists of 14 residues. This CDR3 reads CASMSGAWNTEAFF. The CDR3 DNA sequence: TGTGCCAGTATGAGCGGGGCATGGAACACTGAAGCTTTCTTT.

DNA of the CDR3: TGCGCCAGCAGCTCCGGAGACTCGGATGCCAAAAACATTCAGTACTTC. Protein sequence: CASSSGDSDAKNIQYF. The chain has TRBV5-1 and TRBJ2-4, with D hard to call. V lost 3 bases to trimming and J lost 1 base, with 14 bases between them. This CDR3 comprises 16 residues. From germline, CDR1 is SGHRS and CDR2 YFSETQ.

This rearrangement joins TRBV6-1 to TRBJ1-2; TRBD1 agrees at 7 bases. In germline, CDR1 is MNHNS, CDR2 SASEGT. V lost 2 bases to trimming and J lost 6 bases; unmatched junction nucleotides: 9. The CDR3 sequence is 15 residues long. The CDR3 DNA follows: TGTGCCAGCAGTGAACCGGGACAGAAAACGGATGGCTACACCTTC. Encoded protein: CASSEPGQKTDGYTF.

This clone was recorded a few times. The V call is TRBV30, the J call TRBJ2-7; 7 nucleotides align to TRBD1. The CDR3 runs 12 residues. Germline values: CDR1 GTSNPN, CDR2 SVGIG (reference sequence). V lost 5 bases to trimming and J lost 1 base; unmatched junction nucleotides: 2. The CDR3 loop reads CAWDRDSYEQYF. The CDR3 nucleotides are TGTGCCTGGGACAGGGATTCCTACGAGCAGTACTTC.

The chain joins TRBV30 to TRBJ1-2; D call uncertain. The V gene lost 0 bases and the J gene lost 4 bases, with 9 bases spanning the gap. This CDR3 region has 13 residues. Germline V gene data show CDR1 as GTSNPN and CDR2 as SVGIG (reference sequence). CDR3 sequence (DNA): TGTGCCTGGAGTGTAACTGCGGGCTATGGCTACACCTTC. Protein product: CAWSVTAGYGYTF.

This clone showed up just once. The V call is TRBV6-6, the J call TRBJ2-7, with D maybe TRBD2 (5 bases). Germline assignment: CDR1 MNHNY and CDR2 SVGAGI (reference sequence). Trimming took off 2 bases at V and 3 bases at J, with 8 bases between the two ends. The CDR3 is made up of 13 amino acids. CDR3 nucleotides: TGTGCCAGCAGTTACGGCGGGTACTACGAGCAGTACTTC. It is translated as CASSYGGYYEQYF.

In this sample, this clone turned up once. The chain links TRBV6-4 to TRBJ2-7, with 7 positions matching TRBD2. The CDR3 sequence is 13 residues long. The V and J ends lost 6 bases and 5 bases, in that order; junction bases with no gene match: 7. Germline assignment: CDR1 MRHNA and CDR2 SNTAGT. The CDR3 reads CASRSVGGDEQYF. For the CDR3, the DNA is TGTGCCAGCAGGAGCGTGGGGGGGGACGAGCAGTACTTC.

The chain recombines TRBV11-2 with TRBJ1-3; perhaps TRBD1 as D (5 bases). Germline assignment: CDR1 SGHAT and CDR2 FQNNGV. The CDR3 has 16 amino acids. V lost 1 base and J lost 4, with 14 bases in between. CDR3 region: CASSLAIGAKGNTIYF. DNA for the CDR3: TGTGCCAGCAGCTTAGCGATAGGGGCGAAGGGAAACACCATATATTTT.

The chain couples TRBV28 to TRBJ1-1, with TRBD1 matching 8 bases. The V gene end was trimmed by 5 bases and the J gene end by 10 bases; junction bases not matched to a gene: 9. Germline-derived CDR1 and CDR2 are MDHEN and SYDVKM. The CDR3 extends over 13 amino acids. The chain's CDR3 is CASSTGRGLGAFF. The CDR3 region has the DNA TGTGCCAGCAGTACTGGCAGGGGGCTTGGAGCTTTCTTT.

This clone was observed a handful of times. CDR3 sequence reads: CASSLGQVNEKLFF. Written as DNA, the CDR3 is TGTGCCAGCAGCTTGGGACAGGTGAATGAAAAACTGTTTTTT. The chain couples TRBV6-5 to TRBJ1-4, with 8 bases that match TRBD1. The CDR3 runs 14 residues. After removal of 6 bases from V and 5 bases from J, the junction contained 5 bases not matched to a gene. Germline CDR1 MNHEY, CDR2 SVGAGI.

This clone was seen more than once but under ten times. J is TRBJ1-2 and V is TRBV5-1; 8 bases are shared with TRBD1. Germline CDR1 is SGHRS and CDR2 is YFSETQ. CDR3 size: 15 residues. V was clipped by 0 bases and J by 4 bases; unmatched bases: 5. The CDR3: CASSLGSGGGYGYTF. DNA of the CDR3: TGCGCCAGCAGCTTGGGCTCAGGGGGCGGCTATGGCTACACCTTC.

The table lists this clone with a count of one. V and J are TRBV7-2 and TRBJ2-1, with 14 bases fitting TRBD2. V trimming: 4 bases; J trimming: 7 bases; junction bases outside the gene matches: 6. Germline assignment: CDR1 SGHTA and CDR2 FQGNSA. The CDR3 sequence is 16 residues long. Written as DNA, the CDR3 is TGTGCCAGCAGCTCCAGACTAGCGGGAGGGCAAAATGAGCAGTTCTTC. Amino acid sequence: CASSSRLAGGQNEQFF.

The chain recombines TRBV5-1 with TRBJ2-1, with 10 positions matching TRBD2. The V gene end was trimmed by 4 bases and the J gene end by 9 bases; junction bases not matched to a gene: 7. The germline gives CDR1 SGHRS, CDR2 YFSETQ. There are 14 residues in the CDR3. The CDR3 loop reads CASSPSGRVSEQFF. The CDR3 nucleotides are TGCGCCAGCAGCCCTAGCGGGAGAGTAAGTGAGCAGTTCTTC. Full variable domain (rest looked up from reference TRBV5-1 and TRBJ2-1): KAGVTQTPRYLIKTRGQQVTLSCSPISGHRSVSWYQQTPGQGLQFLFEYFSETQRNKGNFPGRFSGRQFSNSRSEMNVSTLELGDSALYLCASSPSGRVSEQFFGPGTRLTVL.

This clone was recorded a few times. The CDR3 bases are TGCAGCGTCAAGGAGGGCCAAGATCAGCCCCAGCATTTT. Protein product: CSVKEGQDQPQHF. V and J are TRBV29-1 and TRBJ1-5; no definite D call. V was pared by 6 bases and J by 5 bases, with 14 bases between. CDR1 is SQVTM and CDR2 is ANQGSEA in the germline V gene. This CDR3 comprises 13 residues.

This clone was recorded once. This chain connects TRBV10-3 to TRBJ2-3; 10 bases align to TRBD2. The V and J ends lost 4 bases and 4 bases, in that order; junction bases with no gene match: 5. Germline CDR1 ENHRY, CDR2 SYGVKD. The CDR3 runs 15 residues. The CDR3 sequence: CAISASGSNPDTQYF. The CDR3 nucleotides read TGTGCCATCAGTGCTAGCGGGAGTAACCCAGATACGCAGTATTTT.

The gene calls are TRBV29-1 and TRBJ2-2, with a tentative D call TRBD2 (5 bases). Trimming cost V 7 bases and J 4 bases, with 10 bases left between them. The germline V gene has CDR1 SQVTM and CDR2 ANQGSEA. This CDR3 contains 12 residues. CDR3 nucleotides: TGCAGCGCCCAGAGCGGCACCGGGGAGCTGTTTTTT. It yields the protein CSAQSGTGELFF.

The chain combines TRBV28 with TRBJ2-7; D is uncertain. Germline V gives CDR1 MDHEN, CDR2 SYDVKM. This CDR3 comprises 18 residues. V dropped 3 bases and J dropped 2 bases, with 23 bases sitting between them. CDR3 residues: CASSLFSAFQKRAYEQYF. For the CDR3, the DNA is TGTGCCAGCAGTTTGTTTTCGGCTTTCCAAAAACGGGCCTACGAGCAGTACTTC.

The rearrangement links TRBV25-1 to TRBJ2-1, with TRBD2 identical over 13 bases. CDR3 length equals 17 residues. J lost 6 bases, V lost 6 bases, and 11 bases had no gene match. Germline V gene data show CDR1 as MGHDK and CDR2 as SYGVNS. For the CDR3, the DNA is TGTGCCAGCAGCGCGTTTGGTACTAGCGGGAGGGCCAATGAGCAGTTCTTC. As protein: CASSAFGTSGRANEQFF.

DNA for the CDR3: TGTGCCAGCAGCCCGCTACGCTCATATCAGCCCCAGCATTTT. Translation: CASSPLRSYQPQHF. V usage is TRBV28 and J usage is TRBJ1-5; D unclear. The CDR3 contains 14 residues. Trimming pared 6 bases from V and 5 bases from J, leaving 14 bases between. Germline values: CDR1 MDHEN, CDR2 SYDVKM.

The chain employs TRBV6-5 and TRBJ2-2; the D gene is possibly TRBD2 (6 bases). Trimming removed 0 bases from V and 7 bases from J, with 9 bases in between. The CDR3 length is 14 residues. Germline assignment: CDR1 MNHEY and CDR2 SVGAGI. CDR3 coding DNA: TGTGCCAGCAGTTACTCGGGGGGTCACGGGGAGCTGTTTTTT. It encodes CASSYSGGHGELFF.

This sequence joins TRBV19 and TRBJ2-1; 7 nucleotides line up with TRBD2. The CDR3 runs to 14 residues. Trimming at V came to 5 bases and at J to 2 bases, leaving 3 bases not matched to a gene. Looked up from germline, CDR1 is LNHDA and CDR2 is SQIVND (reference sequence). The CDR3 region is CASSVAGAYNEQFF. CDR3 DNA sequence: TGTGCCAGTAGTGTGGCGGGAGCCTACAATGAGCAGTTCTTC.